This T cell receptor beta chain was observed in a study of tumor-infiltrating lymphocytes in primary liver carcinoma (dated by TCRdb to the late 2010s). General notes on the study: Between November 2015 and March 2016, 4 or 5 patients in China with histopathologically diagnosed primary liver carcinoma had their tumors surgically resected. Each sample produced roughly 3.5 to 7.13 million productive TCRbeta reads, and read depth showed no significant difference between tissue types. The five patients had tumors of stage T1-T3 N0M0, with maximum diameters ranging from about 4.2 to 10 cm. A total of 35 or so specimens from 5 patients went through TCRbeta repertoire sequencing, namely 25 tumor regions, 5 adjacent noncancerous liver tissues and 5 peripheral blood samples. Of the five patients (three men and two women, aged 30 to 69 years), four had hepatocellular carcinoma and one had combined HCC and intrahepatic cholangiocarcinoma. Reproducibility between technical replicate repertoires was high, with correlation coefficients above 0.95 and mean shared-clone rates approximately 0.9. Across five regions of each liver tumor, along with adjacent normal tissue and blood, the study brought together TCRbeta repertoire sequencing, expression microarrays and whole-exome sequencing.

TRIzol reagent was used to extract blood RNA from unsorted whole blood, while the DNeasy Blood & Tissue kit provided the germline DNA. At the time of sampling, the patients were treatment-naive and had chronic HBV infection. About 3.7 milliliters of peripheral blood were collected into K2EDTA tubes before surgery. Taken from cysteine to phenylalanine, the CDR3 has 15 residues. Only CDR3 DNA remains: 45 bases, in frame from the first base. Per the germline V gene, SGHAT is the CDR1 and FQNNGV is the CDR2. V is reduced by 2 bases and J by 4 bases, leaving a spacing of 11 bases between them. TCRbeta-specific cDNA was reverse-transcribed from about 500 ng total RNA using a constant-region primer and ProtoScript II reverse transcriptase. The TCRbeta libraries were prepared through three rounds of nested multiplex PCR following a slightly modified ARM-PCR procedure. Each of the first two PCR rounds ran for about 10 cycles using multiplex TRBV1-TRBV30 forward primers together with a Cbeta reverse primer. A final 25-cycle PCR with Deep VentR polymerase added sample barcodes and Illumina adapters. Before sequencing, amplicons of 200-500 bp were gel-purified using a QIAquick gel extraction kit. An Illumina HiSeq 2500 was used to sequence the TCRbeta amplicons with 250-bp paired-end reads. On the authors' methods: Trimmomatic v0.33 was used to quality-trim the reads, and FLASH v1.2.11 was used to merge paired reads so that full CDR3 sequences could be recovered. V, D and J germline segments were assigned to the rearranged TCRbeta sequences by MiGEC v1.2.1b. Clonotype statistics, along with Shannon-Wiener diversity indices, were calculated using VDJtools v1.0.0. Except for diversity analysis, only the 250 most abundant clonotypes of each sample were used in subsequent analyses to reduce sampling bias. TCRdb's own reprocessing of the public reads used fastp at Q25 and MiXCR and kept productive beta chains. Rows with a matching CDR3 protein are joined into one entry that keeps the most common DNA and genes. TCRdb, not the authors, supplied the V and J calls. The sample profile shows hundreds of thousands of distinct CDR3 sequences; 58% of them were found once. Over 15% of the sample goes to the ten largest clones.

General study outcomes and caveats: Because only the TCR beta chain was sequenced and unpaired alpha chains were not captured, true repertoire diversity is likely underestimated. Only 4 to 6 patients were included in the study, and the authors note that the findings should be validated in a larger study. The top 250 clones accounted for a significantly greater share of the repertoire in tumors than in blood (p = 0.039). Repertoire overlap was found to be higher between tumor regions (mean around 36%) than between tumor-adjacent (approximately 17%) or tumor-blood (14%) pairs, consistent with antigen-driven expansion. Since the samples were bulk and unsorted, there was no way to compare CD4+ and CD8+ T cell repertoires.

This clonotype has ten or more counts. The antigen it binds to is not known. Base qualities are not at hand, and no much larger clone is one base apart. The receptor was isolated from a woman in her twenties or thirties with primary liver carcinoma and hepatitis B virus infection. Sequenced material: peripheral blood. The rearranged segments are TRBV11-2 and TRBJ2-2; TRBD1 is possibly the D segment (6 matching bases). Read as DNA, the sequence is TGTGCCAGCAGCTTAAGGGGGAGAGGCACCGGGGAGCTGTTTTTT. Translated, this is CASSLRGRGTGELFF. With all but the CDR3 taken from the reference TRBV11-2 and TRBJ2-2 genes, the full variable domain is: EAGVAQSPRYKIIEKRQSVAFWCNPISGHATLYWYQQILGQGPKLLIQFQNNGVVDDSQLPKDRFSAERLKGVDSTLKIQPAKLEDSAVYLCASSLRGRGTGELFFGEGSRLTVL.